This entry lists 11 T cell receptor beta chains sequenced from one sample in a study of CD4+ T cells in melanoma (dated by TCRdb to between 2021 and 2023). Library creation used the immunoSEQ multiplex PCR assay. TCRdb holds this immuneACCESS table with in-frame rearrangements only. Some clones are missing; in checked studies, unresolved V genes explain under half, and the rest has no known cause. Present in this sample are several thousand clones, approximately 64% of which were seen just once. The biggest ten clones account for roughly 17% of the sample. The source material was cells from a culture (not recorded whether cultured in vitro). Receptor source: a human donor with melanoma.

This chain connects TRBV6-5 to TRBJ1-3, with 7 bases matching TRBD1. The germline CDR1 and CDR2 sequences are MNHEY and SVGAGI. The CDR3 loop spans 15 amino acids. J lost 0 bases, V lost 6 bases, and 5 bases had no gene match. The CDR3 region is CASSRQGRSGNTIYF. The DNA for the CDR3 is TGTGCCAGCAGCAGACAGGGCCGCTCTGGAAACACCATATATTTT.

V usage is TRBV5-4 and J usage is TRBJ2-5; 11 nucleotides agree with TRBD2. Unmatched junction bases numbered 5, after V lost 3 bases and J lost 4 bases. Germline lookup yields CDR1 SGHNT and CDR2 YYREEE (reference sequence). This CDR3 has 15 amino acids. This CDR3 reads CASSSDGTSGETQYF. The DNA for the CDR3 is TGTGCCAGCAGCTCCGATGGGACTAGCGGAGAGACCCAGTACTTC.

The V call is TRBV9, the J call TRBJ1-2; D may be TRBD1 (5 bases). The CDR3 spans 15 residues. Germline V gene sequence: CDR1 SGDLS, CDR2 YYNGEE. Between the trimmed V and J ends, which lost 3 bases and 5 bases, there was a span of 17 bases. CDR3 sequence: CASSAPAGGHYGYTF. Here the CDR3 DNA reads TGTGCCAGCAGCGCCCCCGCCGGAGGACATTATGGCTACACCTTC.

The chain links TRBV5-4 to TRBJ2-5, with D hard to call. V was pared by 4 bases and J by 5 bases, with 18 bases between. CDR3 size: 15 residues. Germline lookup yields CDR1 SGHNT and CDR2 YYREEE (reference sequence). As DNA, the CDR3 is TGTGCCAGCAGCCCAGCGACCGGGTTAAGGGAGACCCAGTACTTC. Its protein product is CASSPATGLRETQYF. Combining the CDR3 with reference TRBV5-4 and TRBJ2-5 gives the whole variable domain ETGVTQSPTHLIKTRGQQVTLRCSSQSGHNTVSWYQQALGQGPQFIFQYYREEENGRGNFPPRFSGLQFPNYSSELNVNALELDDSALYLCASSPATGLRETQYFGPGTRLLVL.

The chain combines TRBV12-2 with TRBJ1-5; the table calls TRBD1, which could not be checked here. TRBV12-2 is tagged as a pseudogene. The CDR3 contains 15 residues. The CDR3 DNA is TGTGCAAGTCGCTGGCGGGACAGGGGCAATCAGCCCCAGCATTTT. It translates to CASRWRDRGNQPQHF.

This clone was detected once. The gene calls are TRBV7-2 and TRBJ1-2, with D possibly TRBD1 on 5 matching bases. Germline CDR1 and CDR2: SGHTA and FQGNSA. With 2 bases removed from V and 4 bases from J, the gap between germline ends came to 11 bases. The CDR3 is made up of 14 amino acids. CDR3 loop: CASSLLGGTYGYTF. The CDR3 DNA reads TGTGCCAGCAGCTTATTGGGCGGGACCTATGGCTACACCTTC.

The rearrangement links TRBV25-1 to TRBJ2-3; no clear D gene. Germline values: CDR1 MGHDK, CDR2 SYGVNS. The length of the CDR3 is 11 residues. The germline V and J ends were trimmed by 8 bases and 2 bases, with 5 bases remaining between them. The CDR3 protein is CASGNTDTQYF. The CDR3, as DNA: TGTGCCAGCGGGAACACAGATACGCAGTATTTT.

V and J are TRBV7-9 and TRBJ1-1; D not resolved. CDR1 and CDR2 from the germline V gene are SEHNR and FQNEAQ (reference sequence). Trimming stripped 5 bases from V and 3 bases from J, with 10 bases between. The CDR3 sequence is 13 residues long. Here the CDR3 reads CASSRGIYTEAFF. In DNA, the CDR3 is TGTGCCAGCAGCCGGGGAATTTACACTGAAGCTTTCTTT.

This clone was counted once. Other DNA variants within this sample encode the same CDR3. This sequence joins TRBV7-3 and TRBJ2-3, with unresolved D. With 2 bases removed from V and 3 bases from J, the gap between germline ends came to 6 bases. Germline V gene data show CDR1 as SGHTA and CDR2 as FQGTGA. This CDR3 has 13 residues. The chain's CDR3 is CASSLARTDTQYF. The CDR3 DNA follows: TGTGCCAGCAGCTTAGCGCGGACAGATACGCAGTATTTT.

The V call is TRBV6-5, the J call TRBJ1-6, with 7 bases fitting TRBD1. Germline CDR1 MNHEY, CDR2 SVGAGI. V lost 10 bases and J lost 7; bases outside the gene matches: 7. CDR3 length: 13 amino acids. CDR3 sequence: CATKTGTNSPLHF. CDR3 sequence (DNA): TGTGCCACCAAGACAGGGACCAATTCACCCCTCCACTTT.

V and J are TRBV4-1 and TRBJ2-1, with D possibly being TRBD1 or TRBD2 (5 bases each). V was cut by 3 bases and J by 3 bases, with 18 bases left in between. Germline CDR1 MGHRA, CDR2 YSYEKL. CDR3 length: 17 amino acids. In DNA form, the CDR3 reads TGCGCCAGCAGCCAGTCATCCGGGACCAGCCACTACAATGAGCAGTTCTTC. Translation: CASSQSSGTSHYNEQFF.